These 12 T cell receptor beta chains were all obtained from the same sample, sequenced in a study of blood T cell repertoires in COVID-19. Only in-frame clones appear in the TCRdb table, and some are missing; sequencing was by immunoSEQ multiplex PCR. The table records some 190,000 clones, around 86% of them present only once. The sample was PBMCs or T cells enriched from blood (not recorded which). These receptors originate from a woman aged 40 to 55 in a cohort exposed to, infected with or recovered from COVID-19 (not recorded which).

The chain links TRBV7-6 to TRBJ1-2; D remains ambiguous. Germline assignment: CDR1 SGHVS and CDR2 FNYEAQ. The CDR3 contains 13 residues. Trimming left V 2 bases short and J 6 bases short, with 10 bases between. Here the CDR3 reads CASSLYESDGYTF. The CDR3 DNA is TGTGCCAGCAGCTTATATGAATCGGATGGCTACACCTTC.

V gene TRBV4-1 combines with J gene TRBJ1-1, with 9 bases lining up with TRBD1. This CDR3 comprises 14 residues. Unmatched junction bases numbered 9, after V lost 2 bases and J lost 11 bases. Germline V gives CDR1 MGHRA, CDR2 YSYEKL. CDR3: CASSQKRGQGGAFF. CDR3 coding DNA: TGCGCCAGCAGCCAAAAAAGGGGACAGGGTGGGGCTTTCTTT.

The gene calls are TRBV5-1 and TRBJ1-1; possibly TRBD1 for D (5 bases). Germline values: CDR1 SGHRS, CDR2 YFSETQ. The germline V and J ends were trimmed by 0 bases and 4 bases, with 16 bases remaining between them. The CDR3 is 16 residues long. DNA of the CDR3: TGCGCCAGCAGCTTGGACCCCGGGGGGATCGGCACTGAAGCTTTCTTT. Its translation: CASSLDPGGIGTEAFF.

In its sample, this clone was seen once. The genes are TRBV6-1 and TRBJ2-7; a weak D match, TRBD1 (6 bases). The CDR3 is 12 residues long. The germline V gene has CDR1 MNHNS and CDR2 SASEGT. V was pared by 3 bases and J by 5 bases, with 8 bases between. The CDR3 here is CASSEAGDEQYF. The CDR3 nucleotides are TGTGCCAGCAGTGAGGCAGGGGACGAGCAGTACTTC.

The chain recombines TRBV4-1 with TRBJ2-1, with TRBD2 matching 9 bases. This CDR3 comprises 18 residues. V dropped 4 bases and J dropped 0; count of bases not matched to a gene: 10. Germline loops: CDR1 MGHRA, CDR2 YSYEKL. The CDR3 sequence is CASSPYVAGASSYNEQFF. The CDR3 DNA reads as TGCGCCAGCAGCCCCTACGTAGCGGGAGCGAGCTCCTACAATGAGCAGTTCTTC.

The gene calls are TRBV19 and TRBJ1-5; D gene uncertain. Germline values: CDR1 LNHDA, CDR2 SQIVND (reference sequence). This CDR3 region has 15 residues. V dropped 5 bases and J dropped 0 bases, with 11 bases sitting between them. The CDR3 nucleotides read TGTGCCAGTAGTCCCCAGGCATATAGCAATCAGCCCCAGCATTTT. Residues: CASSPQAYSNQPQHF. Looking up the rest from reference TRBV19 and TRBJ1-5 gives the full variable domain: DGGITQSPKYLFRKEGQNVTLSCEQNLNHDAMYWYRQDPGQGLRLIYYSQIVNDFQKGDIAEGYSVSREKKESFPLTVTSAQKNPTAFYLCASSPQAYSNQPQHFGDGTRLSIL.

The gene calls are TRBV11-3 and TRBJ2-3, with D possibly TRBD2 on 6 matching bases. In germline, CDR1 is SGHNT, CDR2 YENEEA. The CDR3 runs to 16 residues. V lost 5 bases and J lost 2, with 17 bases in between. CDR3 DNA: TGTGCCAGCAGCCCCCGTCGGCGGGGCCCCACAGATACGCAGTATTTT. It codes for CASSPRRRGPTDTQYF.

The chain carries TRBV10-2 and TRBJ2-1, with 7 bases identical to TRBD1. The CDR3 sequence is 13 residues long. J was trimmed by 8 bases and V by 9 bases; bases with no gene match: 10. Germline-derived CDR1 and CDR2 are WSHSY and SAAADI. The CDR3 spells CASGTGAADEQFF. The CDR3 region has the DNA TGCGCCAGTGGAACAGGGGCGGCGGATGAGCAGTTCTTC.

J is TRBJ1-3 and V is TRBV10-1, with D hard to call. The CDR3 is 13 amino acids. The germline V gene encodes CDR1 WNHNN and CDR2 SYGVQD (reference sequence). Trimming took 5 bases from V and 4 from J, leaving 9 bases between them. The DNA of the CDR3 is TGCGCCAGCAGTAACTTCCCGGGAAACACCATATATTTT. Protein product: CASSNFPGNTIYF.

The V call is TRBV2, the J call TRBJ2-6, with a possible D match to TRBD2 (5 bases). This CDR3 spans 18 amino acids. CDR1 and CDR2 from the germline V gene are SNHLY and FYNNEI. Trimming shortened V by 7 bases and J by 2 bases, and 21 bases separated the two germline ends. The CDR3 DNA sequence: TGTGCCAGCAACTCACAGAACCCCCGCGGGCCTGGGGCCAACGTCCTGACTTTC. Encoded protein: CASNSQNPRGPGANVLTF.

The chain links TRBV28 to TRBJ1-1; weak D call: TRBD1 (6 bases). V was clipped by 2 bases and J by 6 bases, with 22 bases between them. The CDR3 spans 17 residues. Per the germline V gene, CDR1 is MDHEN and CDR2 is SYDVKM. The CDR3 sequence is CASSLLGGLSEHAEAFF. The CDR3 nucleotides are TGTGCCAGCAGTTTACTGGGGGGGCTCTCAGAACATGCTGAAGCTTTCTTT.

The chain is built from TRBV19 and TRBJ1-2; D gene unclear. Between the trimmed V and J ends, which lost 3 bases and 4 bases, there was a span of 9 bases. CDR3 length: 13 residues. The germline V gene has CDR1 LNHDA and CDR2 SQIVND (reference sequence). In DNA form, the CDR3 reads TGTGCCAGTAGTATGAAGAGTTTCTATGGCTACACCTTC. Translated: CASSMKSFYGYTF.